These 11 T cell receptor beta chains were sequenced from one sample in a study of T cell responses to AZD1222 COVID-19 vaccine. Assay used: immunoSEQ multiplex PCR; TCRdb lists only in-frame clones, some missing. The data show about 130,000 clones, roughly 91% seen once. This specimen was peripheral blood, taken on day 0 of AZD1222 vaccination. These receptors were taken from an adult in good health.

V gene TRBV2 combines with J gene TRBJ1-2, with D unclear. V was pared by 1 base and J by 0 bases, with 6 bases between. The CDR3 covers 14 residues. Per germline, CDR1 SNHLY and CDR2 FYNNEI. The CDR3 DNA reads TGTGCCAGCAGTGAAGTGGACCCTAACTATGGCTACACCTTC. Translated, it gives CASSEVDPNYGYTF.

The chain employs TRBV5-1 and TRBJ2-2; 8 bases are a match to TRBD1. The CDR3 covers 16 residues. With 2 bases clipped from V and 3 bases from J, the junction kept 6 bases outside the gene matches. Germline CDR1 SGHRS, CDR2 YFSETQ. DNA of the CDR3: TGCGCCAGCAGCTTTCTGGGACAGGCCGACACCGGGGAGCTGTTTTTT. Amino acid sequence: CASSFLGQADTGELFF.

This clone was counted a few times. The rearrangement uses TRBV6-2 or TRBV6-3 and TRBJ2-2; unclear D gene. Trimming removed 2 bases from V and 3 bases from J, with 4 bases in between. In germline, CDR1 is MNHEY, CDR2 SVGEGT. The CDR3 consists of 13 residues. As DNA, the CDR3 is TGTGCCAGCAGTTACACCTACACCGGGGAGCTGTTTTTT. It is translated as CASSYTYTGELFF.

This chain joins TRBV27 and TRBJ1-1, with a tentative D call TRBD1 (5 bases). CDR1 MNHEY and CDR2 SMNVEV come from the germline V gene (reference sequence). There are 13 residues in the CDR3. V was trimmed by 4 bases and J by 0 bases, leaving 6 bases between them. The CDR3 DNA is TGTGCCAGCAGTTGGGGACTGAACACTGAAGCTTTCTTT. Protein sequence: CASSWGLNTEAFF.

The rearrangement uses TRBV2 and TRBJ1-3; 11 bases line up with TRBD1. Losses at the gene ends were 2 bases for V and 4 bases for J; bases not matched to a gene: 10. CDR3 size: 18 residues. Germline V gene sequence: CDR1 SNHLY, CDR2 FYNNEI. In nucleotides, the CDR3 is TGTGCCAGCAGTGAAATTCACCCGGACAGGGGGCTCGGAAACACCATATATTTT. Protein product: CASSEIHPDRGLGNTIYF.

This clone was observed a single time. CDR3: CASSSSSGVTDTQYF. In DNA, the CDR3 is TGTGCCAGCAGCTCCTCTAGCGGGGTCACAGATACGCAGTATTTT. The J gene is TRBJ2-3, the V gene TRBV9; TRBD2 agrees at 9 bases. The germline gives CDR1 SGDLS, CDR2 YYNGEE. Unmatched junction bases numbered 5, after V lost 4 bases and J lost 2 bases. This CDR3 has 15 amino acids.

This sequence joins TRBV7-9 and TRBJ2-7, with a weak D call TRBD1 (6 bases). In germline, CDR1 is SEHNR, CDR2 FQNEAQ (reference sequence). There are 12 residues in the CDR3. The V end was cut by 7 bases, the J end by 4 bases, with 11 bases between. The CDR3 region has the DNA TGTGCCAGCACTGGCAGGGGTTACGAGCAGTACTTC. Its translation: CASTGRGYEQYF.

V usage is TRBV5-5 and J usage is TRBJ1-1, with 8 bases lining up with TRBD1. Trimming cost V 0 bases and J 6 bases; bases outside gene matches: 10. The CDR3 totals 16 residues. Germline CDR1 is SGHKS and CDR2 is YYEKEE (reference sequence). Here the CDR3 reads CASSLAHLVGQAEAFF. The CDR3 coding sequence is TGTGCCAGCAGCTTGGCCCATTTGGTGGGACAGGCTGAAGCTTTCTTT.

This clone is a singleton in its sample. The rearrangement links TRBV2 to TRBJ2-1; D might be TRBD1 or TRBD2, each matching 5 bases. The CDR3 has 15 amino acids. V shed 5 bases and J shed 8 bases, with 19 bases lying between them. Germline V gene sequence: CDR1 SNHLY, CDR2 FYNNEI. The CDR3 DNA is TGTGCCAGCAGTTCCGGGACGGACCCTTTGGATGAGCAGTTCTTC. It specifies CASSSGTDPLDEQFF.

V gene TRBV28 combines with J gene TRBJ1-1; D gene ambiguous. Germline V CDR1 and CDR2: MDHEN, SYDVKM. Trimming took 5 bases from V and 2 from J, leaving 15 bases between them. The CDR3 runs to 15 residues. The CDR3 loop is CASSDNWGPNTEAFF. DNA of the CDR3: TGTGCCAGCAGTGACAATTGGGGTCCTAACACTGAAGCTTTCTTT.

The genes are TRBV4-2 and TRBJ1-1, with a possible D match to TRBD1 (5 bases). CDR1 and CDR2 (germline): LGHNA, YNFKEQ. This CDR3 is 17 amino acids long. The V gene lost 1 base and the J gene lost 0 bases, with 15 bases spanning the gap. The CDR3 DNA reads TGTGCCAGCAGCCAAGTTTGGGACGGATCCATGAACACTGAAGCTTTCTTT. Residues: CASSQVWDGSMNTEAFF.